The 32 T cell receptor beta chains in this list originate from one sample, sequenced in a study of blood T cell repertoires in COVID-19 (dated by TCRdb to the early 2020s). Receptor amplification or capture employed the immunoSEQ multiplex PCR assay. This immuneACCESS table, as held by TCRdb, lists in-frame sequences with V and J called but not all clones. Of the missing ones, under half trace to an unresolved V gene in checked studies; the others have no known cause. The sample table shows around 390,000 clones, and around 87% are seen once. About a tenth of the sample rests with the top ten. Sequencing input: PBMCs or T cells enriched from blood (not recorded which). These TCRs come from a woman aged 45 to 65 who had recovered from COVID-19.

This sequence joins TRBV18 and TRBJ1-5; D may be TRBD1 (6 bases). The germline V gene encodes CDR1 KGHSH and CDR2 LQKENI. Trimming pared 5 bases from V and 6 bases from J, leaving 11 bases between. The CDR3 sequence is 13 residues long. The CDR3 spells CASSGGGFQPQHF. The CDR3 nucleotides are TGTGCCAGCTCAGGGGGCGGATTTCAGCCCCAGCATTTT.

This clone was recorded once. At the DNA level, this CDR3 is encoded by other sequences in the same sample as well. The rearrangement links TRBV6-5 to TRBJ1-2, with TRBD1 identical over 11 bases. The germline gives CDR1 MNHEY, CDR2 SVGAGI. The CDR3 is 14 amino acids. The trim removed 6 bases at V and 0 bases at J, leaving 0 bases unmatched. The DNA of the CDR3 is TGTGCCAGCAGGGGACAGGGGGCTAACTATGGCTACACCTTC. Its translation: CASRGQGANYGYTF.

The chain links TRBV5-6 to TRBJ2-3; no firm D call. The CDR3 has 14 residues. Germline-derived CDR1 and CDR2 are SGHDT and YYEEEE. The germline V and J ends were trimmed by 1 base and 1 base, with 7 bases remaining between them. The CDR3 bases are TGTGCCAGCAGCTTGAGAACAGGCACAGATACGCAGTATTTT. This translates into CASSLRTGTDTQYF.

This chain connects TRBV2 to TRBJ1-4, with 10 bases matching TRBD1. Germline V gives CDR1 SNHLY, CDR2 FYNNEI. This CDR3 has 14 amino acids. The junction had 4 bases not matched to a gene; V was cut back by 6 bases and J by 6 bases. CDR3 amino acids: CASRSGTGDEKLFF. The DNA of the CDR3 is TGTGCCAGCAGATCCGGGACAGGGGATGAAAAACTGTTTTTT.

The chain carries TRBV3-1 (or the pseudogene TRBV3-2) and TRBJ2-7; TRBD2 is a possible D gene (5 bases). In germline, CDR1 is LGHDT, CDR2 YNNKEL (reference sequence). The CDR3 covers 16 residues. The V gene lost 4 bases and the J gene lost 2 bases, with 18 bases spanning the gap. The CDR3 DNA reads TGTGCCAGCAGCCCTAAAGTGTGGAGGTCCCCCTACGAGCAGTACTTC. This translates into CASSPKVWRSPYEQYF.

This sequence joins TRBV30 and TRBJ2-7; 7 positions match TRBD2. CDR3 length: 11 amino acids. Germline trimming cut 8 bases from V and 3 bases from J; bases unmatched to any gene: 4. The germline gives CDR1 GTSNPN, CDR2 SVGIG (reference sequence). Here the CDR3 DNA reads TGTGCCCGAGGGACTAACTACGAGCAGTACTTC. This gives the protein CARGTNYEQYF.

This chain uses TRBV2 with TRBJ1-5, with D unclear. The CDR3 loop spans 13 amino acids. Deletions cut 0 bases from V and 6 bases from J, with 6 bases between. Germline values: CDR1 SNHLY, CDR2 FYNNEI. For the CDR3, the DNA is TGTGCCAGCAGTGAAGCCGGGTTTCAGCCCCAGCATTTT. Protein product: CASSEAGFQPQHF.

This clone was counted only a few times. This chain connects TRBV10-2 to TRBJ2-5; 8 positions agree with TRBD1. Germline V gives CDR1 WSHSY, CDR2 SAAADI. The CDR3 spans 14 residues. V shed 5 bases, J shed 5 bases, and the junction held 7 bases outside the gene matches. The CDR3 protein is CASSRTGTGETQYF. CDR3 bases: TGCGCCAGCAGTAGGACAGGGACTGGGGAGACCCAGTACTTC.

The V and J genes are TRBV5-6 and TRBJ2-7, with 9 bases matching TRBD1. Germline V lookup: CDR1 SGHDT, CDR2 YYEEEE. The CDR3 totals 14 residues. V trimming: 4 bases; J trimming: 4 bases; junction bases outside the gene matches: 6. CDR3 residues: CASSPGQGGYEQYF. CDR3 nucleotide sequence: TGTGCCAGCAGCCCGGGACAGGGTGGTTACGAGCAGTACTTC.

This chain uses TRBV7-2 with TRBJ1-1; a possible D gene is TRBD1 (5 bases). Germline V lookup: CDR1 SGHTA, CDR2 FQGNSA. V was cut by 0 bases and J by 0 bases, with 8 bases left in between. The CDR3 totals 15 residues. This CDR3 reads CASSLAGGMNTEAFF. The CDR3 region has the DNA TGTGCCAGCAGCTTAGCTGGGGGGATGAACACTGAAGCTTTCTTT.

The chain links TRBV6-4 to TRBJ1-2, with TRBD1 identical over 10 bases. Germline CDR1 MRHNA, CDR2 SNTAGT. This CDR3 is built from 14 residues. Trimming at V came to 6 bases and at J to 7 bases, leaving 8 bases not matched to a gene. CDR3 region: CASSPGQGIGGYTF. Written as DNA, the CDR3 is TGTGCCAGCAGCCCGGGACAGGGGATTGGTGGCTACACCTTC.

The chain employs TRBV29-1 and TRBJ1-1; the match to TRBD1 covers 8 bases. V gave up 1 base and J gave up 5 bases; unmatched junction bases: 6. The CDR3 is made up of 14 amino acids. Germline CDR1 SQVTM, CDR2 ANQGSEA. The chain's CDR3 is CSVEAQGAATEAFF. The CDR3 bases are TGCAGCGTTGAAGCCCAGGGGGCAGCGACTGAAGCTTTCTTT. Together with reference TRBV29-1 and TRBJ1-1, the CDR3 gives the full variable domain: SAVISQKPSRDICQRGTSLTIQCQVDSQVTMMFWYRQQPGQSLTLIATANQGSEATYESGFVIDKFPISRPNLTFSTLTVSNMSPEDSSIYLCSVEAQGAATEAFFGQGTRLTVV.

This clone was seen only once. The chain combines TRBV7-2 with TRBJ1-5, with no clear D. Per germline, CDR1 SGHTA and CDR2 FQGNSA. The CDR3 is 15 residues long. The V end was cut by 0 bases, the J end by 0 bases, with 6 bases between. CDR3 sequence (DNA): TGTGCCAGCAGCTTAGCAGGGAGTAGCAATCAGCCCCAGCATTTT. This gives the protein CASSLAGSSNQPQHF.

This clone was seen once. The chain employs TRBV3-1 (or the pseudogene TRBV3-2) and TRBJ2-2, with TRBD1 identical over 10 bases. CDR1 and CDR2 (germline): LGHDT, YNNKEL (reference sequence). With 3 bases clipped from V and 5 bases from J, the junction kept 3 bases outside the gene matches. This CDR3 contains 15 residues. This CDR3 is CASSHGDRGTGELFF. The DNA for the CDR3 is TGTGCCAGCAGCCACGGGGACAGGGGAACCGGGGAGCTGTTTTTT.

The chain carries TRBV2 and TRBJ1-4, with D possibly being TRBD1 (5 bases). CDR3 length equals 16 residues. Germline lookup yields CDR1 SNHLY and CDR2 FYNNEI. The V gene lost 6 bases and the J gene lost 8 bases, with 22 bases spanning the gap. CDR3 DNA: TGTGCCAGCAGCCAAAATCGGGGGAGGAGTGGAGAAAAACTGTTTTTT. Protein product: CASSQNRGRSGEKLFF.

This rearrangement joins TRBV29-1 to TRBJ1-1, with D uncertain. Per the germline V gene, CDR1 is SQVTM and CDR2 is ANQGSEA. V gave up 4 bases and J gave up 0 bases, with 9 bases separating them. The CDR3 length is 13 residues. This CDR3 is CSVARRMNTEAFF. In DNA, the CDR3 is TGCAGCGTTGCTCGTAGAATGAACACTGAAGCTTTCTTT.

This chain joins TRBV6-5 and TRBJ1-6, with D unresolved. This CDR3 comprises 15 residues. V lost 0 bases and J lost 9, with 12 bases in between. The germline V gene encodes CDR1 MNHEY and CDR2 SVGAGI. This CDR3 is CASSYSRQIGSPLHF. The CDR3 DNA reads TGTGCCAGCAGTTACTCGAGGCAGATTGGTTCACCCCTCCACTTT.

The chain combines TRBV21-1 with TRBJ1-2; the DNA was not compared with TRBD1, the D call given in the table. TRBV21-1 represents a pseudogene. This CDR3 is built from 14 residues. The CDR3 loop is CASSTRTGAYGYTF. Here the CDR3 DNA reads TGTGCCAGCAGTACCCGGACAGGGGCCTATGGCTACACCTTC.

The gene calls are TRBV2 and TRBJ1-1; D may be TRBD1 (6 bases). This CDR3 region has 12 residues. Germline V CDR1 and CDR2: SNHLY, FYNNEI. Trimming stripped 3 bases from V and 8 bases from J, with 10 bases between. The chain's CDR3 is CASSDSGQEAFF. DNA for the CDR3: TGTGCCAGCAGTGACAGTGGACAGGAAGCTTTCTTT.

Points on this clone: One end of the junction is discordant with germline, which a read error may explain. This chain connects TRBV7-8 to TRBJ2-1; D may be TRBD1 (8 bases). The CDR3 totals 15 residues. The germline V gene has CDR1 SGHVS and CDR2 FQNEAQ. The CDR3 spells CASSLADRAYNEQFF. In nucleotides, the CDR3 is TGTGCCAGCAGCCTAGCGGACAGGGCTTACAATGAGCAGTTCTTC.

The chain recombines TRBV6-1 with TRBJ2-7; tentatively, D is TRBD1 (5 bases). Trimming took 2 bases from V and 2 from J, leaving 7 bases between them. CDR1 is MNHNS and CDR2 is SASEGT in the germline V gene. The CDR3 is made up of 13 amino acids. The CDR3 nucleotides are TGTGCCAGCAGTGAACGACAGACCTACGAGCAGTACTTC. As protein: CASSERQTYEQYF.

This chain uses TRBV6-5 with TRBJ1-6; maybe TRBD1 (5 bases). The CDR3 has 15 amino acids. CDR1 is MNHEY and CDR2 is SVGAGI in the germline V gene. Trimming took 6 bases from V and 2 from J, leaving 11 bases between them. CDR3 DNA: TGTGCCAGCAGGACGGACACCACCTATAATTCACCCCTCCACTTT. Translated, it gives CASRTDTTYNSPLHF.

The sample holds a few counts of this clone. J is TRBJ2-2 and V is TRBV30, with TRBD1 matching over 8 bases. Germline V gives CDR1 GTSNPN, CDR2 SVGIG (reference sequence). The length of the CDR3 is 17 residues. With V trimmed by 4 bases and J by 3 bases, 13 bases remained unmatched. CDR3 region: CAWNLQGGSGHTGELFF. Written as DNA, the CDR3 is TGTGCCTGGAATCTACAGGGGGGATCAGGACACACCGGGGAGCTGTTTTTT. Based on the CDR3 plus reference TRBV30 and TRBJ2-2, the full variable domain is SQTIHQWPATLVQPVGSPLSLECTVEGTSNPNLYWYRQAAGRGLQLLFYSVGIGQISSEVPQNLSASRPQDRQFILSSKKLLLSDSGFYLCAWNLQGGSGHTGELFFGEGSRLTVL.

This chain uses TRBV19 with TRBJ1-1; TRBD1 might be the D (5 bases). Between the trimmed V and J ends, which lost 8 bases and 2 bases, there was a span of 18 bases. Germline V CDR1 and CDR2: LNHDA, SQIVND (reference sequence). The CDR3 is made up of 15 amino acids. CDR3 coding DNA: TGTGCCAGTGCCCCTTCCACTACAGGAAACACTGAAGCTTTCTTT. It codes for CASAPSTTGNTEAFF.

This clone has only one observation. As DNA, the CDR3 is TGCGCCAGCAGTCAATGGAGGGCTCCGAACACTGAAGCTTTCTTT. It yields the protein CASSQWRAPNTEAFF. The rearrangement joins TRBV23-1 to TRBJ1-1; D is ambiguous. TRBV23-1 is identified as an open reading frame with a role that is uncertain. Trimming took off 1 base at V and 1 base at J, with 10 bases between the two ends. This CDR3 spans 15 amino acids.

The genes are TRBV6-2 or TRBV6-3 and TRBJ1-1, with D hard to call. Trimming cost V 1 base and J 10 bases, with 7 bases left between them. Germline CDR1 reads MNHEY; CDR2 reads SVGEGT. There are 11 residues in the CDR3. The DNA of the CDR3 is TGTGCCAGCAGTTACTTTCTCGGAGCTTTCTTT. Encoded protein: CASSYFLGAFF.

The chain is built from TRBV7-9 and TRBJ1-6; D remains ambiguous. Germline-derived CDR1 and CDR2 are SEHNR and FQNEAQ (reference sequence). The CDR3 has 15 residues. V dropped 5 bases and J dropped 7 bases, with 15 bases sitting between them. This CDR3 is CASSTTLEVNSPLHF. CDR3 nucleotides: TGTGCCAGCAGCACCACACTAGAGGTCAATTCACCCCTCCACTTT.

V usage is TRBV2 and J usage is TRBJ2-7, with a tentative D call TRBD1 (5 bases). Trimming stripped 1 base from V and 2 bases from J, with 9 bases between. Germline V gives CDR1 SNHLY, CDR2 FYNNEI. The CDR3 runs to 14 residues. CDR3 residues: CASSEDRSAYEQYF. CDR3 in DNA: TGTGCCAGCAGTGAAGACAGGAGCGCCTACGAGCAGTACTTC. The whole variable domain, remainder taken from reference TRBV2 and TRBJ2-7, is EPEVTQTPSHQVTQMGQEVILRCVPISNHLYFYWYRQILGQKVEFLVSFYNNEISEKSEIFDDQFSVERPDGSNFTLKIRSTKLEDSAMYFCASSEDRSAYEQYFGPGTRLTVT.

The DNA for the CDR3 is TGTGCCAGCGGGGCGGGGGGCGAGAACTATGGCTACACCTTC. Residues: CASGAGGENYGYTF. V and J are TRBV6-5 and TRBJ1-2, with D possibly TRBD1 on 6 matching bases. Trimming cost V 8 bases and J 2 bases, with 15 bases left between them. The length of the CDR3 is 14 residues. Germline CDR1 reads MNHEY; CDR2 reads SVGAGI.

This sequence joins TRBV2 and TRBJ1-2; the match to TRBD1 covers 9 bases. This CDR3 has 13 residues. Trimming at V came to 6 bases and at J to 4 bases, leaving 3 bases not matched to a gene. The germline gives CDR1 SNHLY, CDR2 FYNNEI. CDR3 DNA: TGTGCCAGCAGGGGGACAGGGCCCTATGGCTACACCTTC. It is translated as CASRGTGPYGYTF.

The rearrangement uses TRBV9 and TRBJ1-1; D is perhaps TRBD1 (5 bases). The CDR3 runs 13 residues. The V and J ends lost 7 bases and 0 bases respectively, with 10 bases between them. Germline CDR1 is SGDLS and CDR2 is YYNGEE. The CDR3 sequence is CASQAGMNTEAFF. In DNA, the CDR3 is TGTGCCAGCCAAGCAGGGATGAACACTGAAGCTTTCTTT.

The chain is built from TRBV20-1 and TRBJ1-4, with D unclear. CDR3 length: 11 amino acids. Germline CDR1 is DFQATT and CDR2 is SNEGSKA (reference sequence). For the CDR3, the DNA is TGCAGCATTCACCGGGGTGAAAAACTGTTTTTT. Encoded protein: CSIHRGEKLFF.